The subject of this entry is one TCR beta chain. Its target is unknown. The PCR was carried out with 60 Vbeta primers and 13 Jbeta primers. Clones were sequenced by immunoSEQ multiplex PCR, and TCRdb holds only the in-frame ones, with some missing. The sample lists roughly 130,000 clones, about 80% occurring once. This record comes from a study of cytomegalovirus exposure and HLA in healthy donors. Study outcomes and limitations: In a later analysis, an Asian-associated ancestry cluster reportedly showed fewer N-insertions than the roughly 700-donor mean.

This TCR was recovered from a man in his thirties or forties in good health and CMV-seronegative. Input material: PBMCs.

CDR3 loop: CASIGGYNSPLHF. The CDR3 bases are TGTGCCAGCATCGGGGGATACAATTCACCCCTCCACTTT. The chain recombines TRBV2 with TRBJ1-6, with D possibly being TRBD1 (5 bases). V was clipped by 7 bases and J by 7 bases, with 11 bases between them. The germline gives CDR1 SNHLY, CDR2 FYNNEI. This CDR3 comprises 13 residues.